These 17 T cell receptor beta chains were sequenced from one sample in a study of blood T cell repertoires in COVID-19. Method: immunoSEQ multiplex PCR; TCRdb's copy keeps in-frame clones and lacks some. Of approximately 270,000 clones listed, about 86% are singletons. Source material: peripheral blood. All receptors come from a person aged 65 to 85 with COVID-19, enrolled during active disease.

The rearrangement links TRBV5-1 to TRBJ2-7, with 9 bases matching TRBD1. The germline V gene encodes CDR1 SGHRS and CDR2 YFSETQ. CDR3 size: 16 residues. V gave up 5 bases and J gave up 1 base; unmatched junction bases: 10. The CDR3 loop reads CASRRAGTGTSYEQYF. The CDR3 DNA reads TGCGCCAGCAGACGTGCCGGGACAGGGACGTCCTACGAGCAGTACTTC.

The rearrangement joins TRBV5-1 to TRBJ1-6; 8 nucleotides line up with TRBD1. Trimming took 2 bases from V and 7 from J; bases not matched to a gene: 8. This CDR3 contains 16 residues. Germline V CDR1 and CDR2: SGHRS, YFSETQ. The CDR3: CASSLNRGEGNSPLHF. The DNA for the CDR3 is TGCGCCAGCAGCTTAAACAGGGGGGAGGGGAATTCACCCCTCCACTTT.

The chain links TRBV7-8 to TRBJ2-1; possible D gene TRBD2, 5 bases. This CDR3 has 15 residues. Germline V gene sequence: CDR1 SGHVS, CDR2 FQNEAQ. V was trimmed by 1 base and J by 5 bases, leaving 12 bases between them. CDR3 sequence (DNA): TGTGCCAGCAGCTTAGGCAGCGGAGGTCACAATGAGCAGTTCTTC. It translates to CASSLGSGGHNEQFF.

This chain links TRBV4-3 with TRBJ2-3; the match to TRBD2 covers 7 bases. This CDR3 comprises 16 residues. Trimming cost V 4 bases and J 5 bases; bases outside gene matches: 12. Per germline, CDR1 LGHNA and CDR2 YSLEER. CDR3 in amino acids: CASSREWAGAIDTQYF. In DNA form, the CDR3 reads TGCGCCAGCAGCCGAGAGTGGGCGGGAGCTATAGATACGCAGTATTTT.

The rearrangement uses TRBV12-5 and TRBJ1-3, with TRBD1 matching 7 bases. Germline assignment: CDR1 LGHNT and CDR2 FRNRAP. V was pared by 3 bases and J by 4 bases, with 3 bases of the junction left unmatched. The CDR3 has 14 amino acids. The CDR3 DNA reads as TGTGCTAGTGGTTTTACAGGGGCCGGAAACACCATATATTTT. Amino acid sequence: CASGFTGAGNTIYF.

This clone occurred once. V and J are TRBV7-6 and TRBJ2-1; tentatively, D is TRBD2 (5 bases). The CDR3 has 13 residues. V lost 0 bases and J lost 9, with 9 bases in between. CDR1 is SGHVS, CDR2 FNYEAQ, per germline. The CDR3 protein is CASSLAGVGEQFF. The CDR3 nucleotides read TGTGCCAGCAGCTTAGCGGGAGTGGGTGAGCAGTTCTTC.

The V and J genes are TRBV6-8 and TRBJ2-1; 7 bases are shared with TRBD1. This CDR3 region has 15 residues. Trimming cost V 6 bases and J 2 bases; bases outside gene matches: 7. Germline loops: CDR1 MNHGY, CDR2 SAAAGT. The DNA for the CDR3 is TGTGCCAGCAGACTGACAGGGCCGACCTACAATGAGCAGTTCTTC. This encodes CASRLTGPTYNEQFF.

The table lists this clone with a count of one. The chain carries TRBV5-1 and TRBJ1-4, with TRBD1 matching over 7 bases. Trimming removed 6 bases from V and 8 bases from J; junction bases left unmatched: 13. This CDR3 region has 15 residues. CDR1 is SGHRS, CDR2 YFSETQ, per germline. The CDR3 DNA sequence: TGCGCCAGCAACGGTGCAGGGGGAGTAGGGGAAAAACTGTTTTTT. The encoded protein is CASNGAGGVGEKLFF. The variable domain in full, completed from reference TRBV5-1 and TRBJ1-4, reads KAGVTQTPRYLIKTRGQQVTLSCSPISGHRSVSWYQQTPGQGLQFLFEYFSETQRNKGNFPGRFSGRQFSNSRSEMNVSTLELGDSALYLCASNGAGGVGEKLFFGSGTQLSVL.

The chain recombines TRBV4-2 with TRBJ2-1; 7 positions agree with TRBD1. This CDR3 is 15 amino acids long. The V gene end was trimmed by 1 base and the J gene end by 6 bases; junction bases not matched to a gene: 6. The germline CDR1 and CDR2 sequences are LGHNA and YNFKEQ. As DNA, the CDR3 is TGTGCCAGCAGCCAAGCAGGCCAGGGGGTCAATGAGCAGTTCTTC. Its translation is CASSQAGQGVNEQFF.

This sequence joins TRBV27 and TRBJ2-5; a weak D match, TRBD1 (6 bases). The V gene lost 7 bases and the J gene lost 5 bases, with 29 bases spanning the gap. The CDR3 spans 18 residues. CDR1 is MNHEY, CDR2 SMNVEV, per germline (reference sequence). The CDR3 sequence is CASTKTGGWAGARETQYF. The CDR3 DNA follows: TGTGCCAGCACCAAAACCGGAGGTTGGGCAGGGGCGCGGGAGACCCAGTACTTC.

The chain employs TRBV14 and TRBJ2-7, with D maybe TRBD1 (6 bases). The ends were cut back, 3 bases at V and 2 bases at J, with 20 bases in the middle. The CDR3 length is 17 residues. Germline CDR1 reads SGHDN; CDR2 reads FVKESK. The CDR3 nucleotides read TGTGCCAGCAGCCATCTAGACTATAACCGGGACACCTACGAGCAGTACTTC. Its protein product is CASSHLDYNRDTYEQYF.

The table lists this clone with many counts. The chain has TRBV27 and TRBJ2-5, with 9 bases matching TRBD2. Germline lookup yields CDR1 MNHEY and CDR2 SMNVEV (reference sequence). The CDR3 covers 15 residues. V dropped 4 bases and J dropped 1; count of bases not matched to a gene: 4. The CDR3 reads CASSSPTSGQETQYF. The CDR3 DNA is TGTGCCAGCAGTTCGCCGACTAGCGGCCAAGAGACCCAGTACTTC.

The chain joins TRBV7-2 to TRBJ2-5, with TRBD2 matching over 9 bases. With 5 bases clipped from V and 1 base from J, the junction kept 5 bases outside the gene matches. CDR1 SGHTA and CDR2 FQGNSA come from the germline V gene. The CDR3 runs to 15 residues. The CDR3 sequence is CASSLLAGPQETQYF. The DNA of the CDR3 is TGTGCCAGCAGCCTCCTAGCGGGACCCCAAGAGACCCAGTACTTC.

The CDR3 DNA is TGTGCCCGAACCGGGAGTGGGTCCTACAATGAGCAGTTCTTC. Translated, it gives CARTGSGSYNEQFF. The chain uses TRBV30 and TRBJ2-1, with D possibly being TRBD2 (6 bases). V lost 8 bases, J lost 1 base, and 15 bases lay in between. From germline, CDR1 is GTSNPN and CDR2 SVGIG (reference sequence). The CDR3 loop spans 14 amino acids. Full variable domain (outside the CDR3, taken from reference TRBV30 and TRBJ2-1): SQTIHQWPATLVQPVGSPLSLECTVEGTSNPNLYWYRQAAGRGLQLLFYSVGIGQISSEVPQNLSASRPQDRQFILSSKKLLLSDSGFYLCARTGSGSYNEQFFGPGTRLTVL.

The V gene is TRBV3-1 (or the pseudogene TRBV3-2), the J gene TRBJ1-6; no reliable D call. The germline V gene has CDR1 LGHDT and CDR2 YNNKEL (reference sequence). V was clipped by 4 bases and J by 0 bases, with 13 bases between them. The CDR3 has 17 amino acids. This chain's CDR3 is CASSLDGLSSYNSPLHF. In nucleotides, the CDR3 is TGTGCCAGCAGCCTGGACGGACTGAGCTCCTATAATTCACCCCTCCACTTT.

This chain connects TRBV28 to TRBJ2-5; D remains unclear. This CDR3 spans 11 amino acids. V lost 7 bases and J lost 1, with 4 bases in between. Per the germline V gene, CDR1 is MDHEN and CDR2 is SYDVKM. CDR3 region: CASTVQETQYF. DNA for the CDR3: TGTGCCAGCACGGTCCAAGAGACCCAGTACTTC.

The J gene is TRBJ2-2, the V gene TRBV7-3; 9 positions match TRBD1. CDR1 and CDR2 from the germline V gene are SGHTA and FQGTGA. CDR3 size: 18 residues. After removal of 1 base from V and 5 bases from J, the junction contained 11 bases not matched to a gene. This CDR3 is CASSLMGQGIGRTGELFF. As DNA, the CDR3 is TGTGCCAGCAGCTTAATGGGACAGGGAATCGGAAGGACCGGGGAGCTGTTTTTT.